This T cell receptor beta chain was identified during a study of blood T cells in healthy people across ages. Study observations and caveats: Unsorted PBMCs blocked a conclusive comparison of naive and antigen-experienced cells.

J was trimmed by 12 bases and V by 6 bases; bases with no gene match: 14. The CDR3 is 17 residues long. Germline-derived CDR1 and CDR2 are SGHTA and FQGNSA. Concerning this clonotype: What it recognizes is unknown.

A J-beta primer mix and a sample-barcoded 5' primer were used in a second PCR of about 7 to 11 cycles. At least 3 million CDR3-containing paired-end reads were obtained per sample. One entry per CDR3 protein, called by TCRdb with MiXCR from the 5' RACE reads. The top ten hold around 2.1% of the sample, which has 1.5 million to 2 million distinct CDR3 sequences, around 48% seen once. The genes are TRBV7-2 and TRBJ2-1; the match to TRBD2 covers 16 bases. The sequence was obtained from a woman aged 40 to 50 in good health. Sequences were obtained from blood. CDR3: CASSSSVPGTSGGAQFF. DNA for the CDR3: TGTGCCAGCAGTTCCTCTGTGCCCGGGACTAGCGGGGGGGCGCAGTTCTTC.